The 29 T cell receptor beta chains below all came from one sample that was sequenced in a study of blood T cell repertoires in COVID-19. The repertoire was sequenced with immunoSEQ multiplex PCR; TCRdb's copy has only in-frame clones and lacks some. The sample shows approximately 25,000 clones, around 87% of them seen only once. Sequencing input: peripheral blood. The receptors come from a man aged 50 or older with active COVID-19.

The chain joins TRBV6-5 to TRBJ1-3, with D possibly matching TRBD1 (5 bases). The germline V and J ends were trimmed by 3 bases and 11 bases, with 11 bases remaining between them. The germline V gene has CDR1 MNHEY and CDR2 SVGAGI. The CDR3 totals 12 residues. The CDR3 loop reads CASSYRGGAIYF. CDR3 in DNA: TGTGCCAGCAGTTATCGGGGCGGGGCCATATATTTT.

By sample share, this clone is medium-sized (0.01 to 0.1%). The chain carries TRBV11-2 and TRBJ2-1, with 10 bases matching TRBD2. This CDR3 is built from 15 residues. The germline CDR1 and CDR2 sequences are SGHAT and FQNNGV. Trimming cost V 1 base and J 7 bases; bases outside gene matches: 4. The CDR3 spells CASSLGSSGGNEQFF. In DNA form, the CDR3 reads TGTGCCAGCAGCTTAGGGTCTAGCGGGGGAAATGAGCAGTTCTTC.

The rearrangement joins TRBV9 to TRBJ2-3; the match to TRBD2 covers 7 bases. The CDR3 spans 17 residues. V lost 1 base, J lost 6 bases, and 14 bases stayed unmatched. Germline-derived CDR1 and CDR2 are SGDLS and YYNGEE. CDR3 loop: CASSVPEGGAGEDTQYF. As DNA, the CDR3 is TGTGCCAGCAGCGTACCCGAGGGAGGGGCGGGGGAGGATACGCAGTATTTT.

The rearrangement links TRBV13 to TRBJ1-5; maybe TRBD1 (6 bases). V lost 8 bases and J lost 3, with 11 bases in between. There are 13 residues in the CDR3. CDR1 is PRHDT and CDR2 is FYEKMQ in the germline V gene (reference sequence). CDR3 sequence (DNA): TGTGCCAGCTCCCAGGGGCCCAATCAGCCCCAGCATTTT. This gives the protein CASSQGPNQPQHF.

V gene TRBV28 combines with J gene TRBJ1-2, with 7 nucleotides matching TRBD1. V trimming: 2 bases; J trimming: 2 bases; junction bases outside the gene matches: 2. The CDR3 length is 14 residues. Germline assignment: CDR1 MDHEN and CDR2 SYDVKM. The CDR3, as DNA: TGTGCCAGCAGTTTACCGACAGGGAACTATGGCTACACCTTC. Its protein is CASSLPTGNYGYTF.

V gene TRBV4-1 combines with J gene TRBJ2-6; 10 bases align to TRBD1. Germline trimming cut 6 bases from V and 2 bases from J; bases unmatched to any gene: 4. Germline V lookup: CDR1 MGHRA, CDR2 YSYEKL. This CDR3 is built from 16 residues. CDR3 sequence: CASRDRGRTGANVLTF. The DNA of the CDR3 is TGCGCCAGCAGGGACAGGGGGAGAACTGGGGCCAACGTCCTGACTTTC.

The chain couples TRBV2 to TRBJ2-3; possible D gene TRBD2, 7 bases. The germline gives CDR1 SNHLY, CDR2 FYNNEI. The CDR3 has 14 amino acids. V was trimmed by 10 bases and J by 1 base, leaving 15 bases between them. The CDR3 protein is CATGGPTGTDTQYF. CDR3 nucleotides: TGTGCCACCGGGGGGCCCACTGGCACAGATACGCAGTATTTT.

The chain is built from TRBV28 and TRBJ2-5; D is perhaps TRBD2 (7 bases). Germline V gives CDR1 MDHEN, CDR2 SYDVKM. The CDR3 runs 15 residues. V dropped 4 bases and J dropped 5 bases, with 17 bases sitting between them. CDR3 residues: CASSYRGGGSETQYF. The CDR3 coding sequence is TGTGCCAGCAGTTATAGGGGGGGAGGGTCTGAGACCCAGTACTTC.

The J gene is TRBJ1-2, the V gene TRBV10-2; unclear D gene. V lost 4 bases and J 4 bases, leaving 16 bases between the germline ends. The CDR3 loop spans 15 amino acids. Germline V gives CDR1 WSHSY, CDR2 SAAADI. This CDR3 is CASSGGTGNPYGYTF. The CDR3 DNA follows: TGCGCCAGCAGTGGGGGAACGGGGAATCCCTATGGCTACACCTTC.

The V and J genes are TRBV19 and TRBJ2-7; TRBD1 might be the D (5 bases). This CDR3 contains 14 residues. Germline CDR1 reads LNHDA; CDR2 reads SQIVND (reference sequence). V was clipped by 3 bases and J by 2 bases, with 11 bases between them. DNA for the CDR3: TGTGCCAGTAGTATTGGGTCAGGGCCCTACGAGCAGTACGTC. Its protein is CASSIGSGPYEQYV.

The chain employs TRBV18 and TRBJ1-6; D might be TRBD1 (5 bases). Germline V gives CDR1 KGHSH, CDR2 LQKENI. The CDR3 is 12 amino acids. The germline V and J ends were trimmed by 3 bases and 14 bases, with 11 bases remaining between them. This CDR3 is CASSPAGVALHF. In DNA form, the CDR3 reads TGTGCCAGCTCACCTGCGGGGGTGGCCCTCCACTTT.

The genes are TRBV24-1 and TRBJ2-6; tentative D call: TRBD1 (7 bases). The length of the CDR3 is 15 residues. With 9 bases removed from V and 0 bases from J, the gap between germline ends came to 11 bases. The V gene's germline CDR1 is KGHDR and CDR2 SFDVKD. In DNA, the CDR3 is TGTGCCACCGCGGGACAGAACTCTGGGGCCAACGTCCTGACTTTC. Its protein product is CATAGQNSGANVLTF.

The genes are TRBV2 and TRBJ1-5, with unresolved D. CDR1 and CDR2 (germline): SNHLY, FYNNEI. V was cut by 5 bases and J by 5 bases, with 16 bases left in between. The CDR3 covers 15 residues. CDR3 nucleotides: TGTGCCAGCAGTTCGAACGATGCGGTCTATCAGCCCCAGCATTTT. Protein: CASSSNDAVYQPQHF.

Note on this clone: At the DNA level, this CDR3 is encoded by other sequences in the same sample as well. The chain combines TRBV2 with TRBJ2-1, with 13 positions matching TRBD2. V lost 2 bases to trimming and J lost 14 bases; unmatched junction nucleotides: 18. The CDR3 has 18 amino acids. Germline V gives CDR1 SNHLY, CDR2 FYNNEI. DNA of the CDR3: TGTGCCAGCAGTGAAAGCTGGTGGCGGACTAGCGGGGGTGGCGGGGAGTTCTTC. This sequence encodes CASSESWWRTSGGGGEFF.

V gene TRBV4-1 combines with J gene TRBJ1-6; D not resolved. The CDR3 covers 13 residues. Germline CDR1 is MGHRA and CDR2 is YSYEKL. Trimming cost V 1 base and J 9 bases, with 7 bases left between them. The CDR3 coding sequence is TGCGCCAGCAGCCAAGTCACACCTTCACCCCTCCACTTT. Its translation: CASSQVTPSPLHF.

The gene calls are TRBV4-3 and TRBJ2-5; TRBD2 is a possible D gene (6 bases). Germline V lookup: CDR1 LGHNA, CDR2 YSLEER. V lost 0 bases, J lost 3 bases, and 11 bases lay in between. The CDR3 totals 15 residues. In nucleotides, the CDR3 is TGCGCCAGCAGCCAAGATCGAATAGCGGAAGAGACCCAGTACTTC. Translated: CASSQDRIAEETQYF.

The CDR3 region has the DNA TGTGCCAGCACCATCAAAGAGACCCAGTACTTC. It codes for CASTIKETQYF. J is TRBJ2-5 and V is TRBV11-2, with D uncertain. Germline values: CDR1 SGHAT, CDR2 FQNNGV. Trimming stripped 7 bases from V and 3 bases from J, with 6 bases between. There are 11 residues in the CDR3.

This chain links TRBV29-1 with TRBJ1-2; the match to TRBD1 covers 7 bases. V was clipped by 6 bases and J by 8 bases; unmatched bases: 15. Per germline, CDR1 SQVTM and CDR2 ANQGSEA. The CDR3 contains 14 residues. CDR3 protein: CSVGDRVGRLGYTF. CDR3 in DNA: TGCAGCGTAGGAGACAGGGTCGGCCGTCTAGGCTACACCTTC.

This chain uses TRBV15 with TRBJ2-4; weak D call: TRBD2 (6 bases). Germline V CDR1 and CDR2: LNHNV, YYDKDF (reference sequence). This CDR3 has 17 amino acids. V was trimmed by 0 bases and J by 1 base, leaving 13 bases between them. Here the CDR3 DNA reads TGTGCCACCAGCAGAGATCTACGGGAGCTGGCCAAAAACATTCAGTACTTC. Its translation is CATSRDLRELAKNIQYF.

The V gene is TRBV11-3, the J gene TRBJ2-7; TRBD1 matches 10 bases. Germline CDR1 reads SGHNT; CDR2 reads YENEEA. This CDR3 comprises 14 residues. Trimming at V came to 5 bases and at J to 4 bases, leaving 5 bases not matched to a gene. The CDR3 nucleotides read TGTGCCAGCAGCCTTCGACAGGGGGCATACGAGCAGTACGTC. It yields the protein CASSLRQGAYEQYV.

The CDR3 protein is CASSFSIRNQPQHF. As DNA, the CDR3 is TGTGCCAGCAGCTTCAGTATACGCAATCAGCCCCAGCATTTT. V gene TRBV5-8 combines with J gene TRBJ1-5; D is unresolved. This CDR3 has 14 amino acids. The V end was cut by 2 bases, the J end by 2 bases, with 8 bases between. In germline, CDR1 is SGHTS, CDR2 YDEGEE.

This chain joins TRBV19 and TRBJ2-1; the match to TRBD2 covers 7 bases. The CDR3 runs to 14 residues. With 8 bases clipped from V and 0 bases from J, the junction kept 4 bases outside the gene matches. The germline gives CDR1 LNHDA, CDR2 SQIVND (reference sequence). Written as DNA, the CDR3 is TGTGCCAGTCAACTAGCGAGCTCCTACAATGAGCAGTTCTTC. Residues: CASQLASSYNEQFF.

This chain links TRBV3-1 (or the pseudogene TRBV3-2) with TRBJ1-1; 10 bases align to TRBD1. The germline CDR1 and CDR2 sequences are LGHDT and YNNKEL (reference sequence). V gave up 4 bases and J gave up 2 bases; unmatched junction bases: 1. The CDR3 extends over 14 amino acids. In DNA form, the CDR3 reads TGTGCCAGCAGCCGGACAGGGGGAAACACTGAAGCTTTCTTT. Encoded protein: CASSRTGGNTEAFF.

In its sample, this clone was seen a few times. CDR3 DNA: TGTGCCAGCAGCACTGGGACAGGGGGTCCCCTCCACTTT. Protein product: CASSTGTGGPLHF. J is TRBJ1-6 and V is TRBV7-3, with 11 bases aligning to TRBD1. The germline V gene encodes CDR1 SGHTA and CDR2 FQGTGA. The CDR3 is 13 amino acids. Trimming cost V 5 bases and J 13 bases; bases outside gene matches: 4.

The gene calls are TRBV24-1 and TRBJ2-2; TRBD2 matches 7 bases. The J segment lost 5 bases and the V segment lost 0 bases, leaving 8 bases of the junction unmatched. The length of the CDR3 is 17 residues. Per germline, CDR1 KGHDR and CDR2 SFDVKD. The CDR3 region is CATSDLQAVGGTGELFF. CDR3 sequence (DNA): TGTGCCACCAGTGATTTGCAGGCGGTCGGGGGGACCGGGGAGCTGTTTTTT.

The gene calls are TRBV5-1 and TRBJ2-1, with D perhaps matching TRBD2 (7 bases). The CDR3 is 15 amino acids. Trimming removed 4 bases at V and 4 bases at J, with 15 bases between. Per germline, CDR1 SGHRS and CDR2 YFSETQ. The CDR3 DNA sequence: TGCGCCAGCAGCCCCCTAGGGGGGGCTTACAATGAGCAGTTCTTC. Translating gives CASSPLGGAYNEQFF.

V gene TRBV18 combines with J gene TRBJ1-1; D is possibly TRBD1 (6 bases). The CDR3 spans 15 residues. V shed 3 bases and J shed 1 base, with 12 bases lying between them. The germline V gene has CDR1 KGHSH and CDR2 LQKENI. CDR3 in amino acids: CASSPGGGPNTEAFF. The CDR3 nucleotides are TGTGCCAGCTCACCCGGGGGGGGCCCGAACACTGAAGCTTTCTTT.

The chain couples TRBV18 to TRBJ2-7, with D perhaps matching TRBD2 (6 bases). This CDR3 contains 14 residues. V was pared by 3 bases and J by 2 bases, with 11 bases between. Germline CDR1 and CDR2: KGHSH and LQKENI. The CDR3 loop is CASSPRGGAYEQYV. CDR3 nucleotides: TGTGCCAGCTCACCCCGAGGCGGGGCCTACGAGCAGTACGTC.

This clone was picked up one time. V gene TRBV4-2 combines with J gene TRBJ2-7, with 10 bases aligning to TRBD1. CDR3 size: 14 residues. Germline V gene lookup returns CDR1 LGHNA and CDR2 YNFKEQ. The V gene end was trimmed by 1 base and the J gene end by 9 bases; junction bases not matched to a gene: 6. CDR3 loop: CASSQGDRGSGQYF. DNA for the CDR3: TGTGCCAGCAGCCAAGGGGACAGGGGCTCGGGGCAGTACTTC.